These 10 T cell receptor delta chains originate from one sample sequenced in a study of γδ T cells in repeated Plasmodium falciparum infection. TCRdb redid clone calling on the multiplex PCR reads using CATT. Among around 57,000 delta-chain clones listed, around 1.7% were seen once. Vgamma9/Vdelta2+ and Vdelta2-negative gammadelta T cells were flow-sorted from PBMC for bulk sequencing. The sequenced material came from gamma-delta T cells from blood. These receptors came from a pool of human donors (malaria-infected and uninfected, not separated).

Points on this clone: A far larger clone differs by one base, so this is likely a read error. Other DNA sequences within the sample encode an identical CDR3. The chain carries TRDV1 and TRDJ1; D is tentatively TRDD2 or TRDD3 (7 bases each). Here the J gene was assigned by germline matching of the DNA, as TCRdb has none. Trimming cost V 6 bases and J 0 bases, with 32 bases left between them. The CDR3 extends over 21 amino acids. CDR1 is TSWWSYY, CDR2 QGS, per germline. The CDR3 bases are TGTGCTCTTGGCGATTCCTACTGGTACTGGGGTATCCATTCGTACACCGATAAACTCATCTTT. Protein product: CALGDSYWYWGIHSYTDKLIF.

At least ten counts were recorded for this clone. The protein TCRdb lists belongs to a much larger clone and differs from this DNA's translation at residue 15, which points to a read error; the protein shown is made from the DNA. The chain employs TRDV2 and TRDJ2, with D perhaps matching TRDD3 (6 bases). This CDR3 has 17 residues. Germline V CDR1 and CDR2: GEAIGNYY, EKD. The DNA of the CDR3 is TGTGCCTGTGACACCGTACTGGGAACGAACCTGACAGCACAACCCTTCTTT. Translating it yields CACDTVLGTNLTAQPFF.

This clone was detected many times. The chain uses TRDV1 and TRDJ1; D assignment may be TRDD1 or TRDD3 (5 bases each). This CDR3 comprises 17 residues. The V and J ends lost 2 bases and 11 bases respectively, with 27 bases between them. CDR1 is TSWWSYY, CDR2 QGS, per germline. Here the CDR3 reads CALGEAQRGGGEMKLIF. The CDR3 DNA sequence: TGTGCTCTTGGGGAAGCCCAAAGGGGGGGCGGCGAAATGAAGCTCATCTTT.

This clone turned up a few times. With a far larger clone one base away, a read error is the likely cause. Distinct nucleotide sequences in the sample also encode this CDR3. The V and J genes are TRDV3 and TRDJ2, with 7 bases aligning to TRDD3. This CDR3 spans 19 amino acids. Germline V lookup: CDR1 TVYSNPD, CDR2 GDNSRS (reference sequence). The CDR3 loop reads CASPTPRLWGTLRTAQLFF. CDR3 nucleotide sequence: TGTGCCTCCCCAACGCCCCGGTTGTGGGGGACCCTGAGGACAGCACAGCTCTTCTTT.

This clone was seen at least ten times. The mismatch at residue 14 between this DNA's translation and the TCRdb protein of a much larger clone likely reflects a read error; the protein shown is translated from the DNA. The chain employs TRDV2 and TRDJ1; 8 positions agree with TRDD3. The J gene was missing in TCRdb and was found by matching the end of the DNA to germline. The CDR3 length is 17 residues. In germline, CDR1 is GEAIGNYY, CDR2 EKD. The CDR3 coding sequence is TGTGCCTGTGACACCGAGAGGGGATACTTTCGGACCGATAGACTCATCTTT. Translating gives CACDTERGYFRTDRLIF.

For this clone: TCRdb's protein for this DNA is that of a much larger clone and differs from the translation at residues 7 and 8, likely a read error; the protein shown is the DNA translation. The gene calls are TRDV1 and TRDJ1, with 12 bases identical to TRDD3. Germline-derived CDR1 and CDR2 are TSWWSYY and QGS. V trimming: 6 bases; J trimming: 0 bases; junction bases outside the gene matches: 20. CDR3 length: 21 amino acids. CDR3: CALGKRFSWGIRGGYTDKLIF. DNA of the CDR3: TGTGCTCTTGGCAAACGGTTCAGCTGGGGGATACGAGGGGGGTACACCGATAAACTCATCTTT.

This clone came up many times. It may be a read error: a sequence one base away is much more abundant. This sample also contains other DNA sequences that code for the same CDR3. The chain carries TRDV1 and TRDJ1; D gene uncertain. This CDR3 contains 12 residues. CDR1 TSWWSYY and CDR2 QGS come from the germline V gene. Trimming left V 1 base short and J 10 bases short, with 10 bases between. The CDR3 region is CALGEPPLTLIF. DNA of the CDR3: TGTGCTCTTGGGGAACCCCCGTTGACACTCATCTTT.

This clone was seen at least ten times. A far larger clone is one nucleotide away, so this likely arose from a read error. Other DNA sequences in this sample translate to the same CDR3. The chain carries TRDV1 and TRDJ1; 7 bases line up with TRDD3. The J gene, left out of TCRdb, was set here by checking the DNA against germline. CDR1 TSWWSYY and CDR2 QGS come from the germline V gene. This CDR3 has 20 residues. CDR3 protein: CALGELVPSKWGTYTDKLIF. CDR3 nucleotides: TGCGCTCTTGGGGAACTAGTACCCTCCAAGTGGGGGACGTACACCGATAAACTCATCTTT.

This clone has a handful of counts. TCRdb lists the protein of a much larger clone for this DNA, which differs at residue 10, so this is likely a read error; the protein given here is translated from the DNA itself. CDR3 nucleotide sequence: TGTGCTCTTGGGGACGGGGATCCTACGCTATGGGGGTACACCGATAAACTCATCTTT. Its translation: CALGDGDPTLWGYTDKLIF. The chain recombines TRDV1 with TRDJ1, with D perhaps given as TRDD2 or TRDD3 (6 bases each). Since TCRdb gives no J gene, matching the DNA to germline was used here to assign it. The CDR3 spans 19 residues. Germline V gene data show CDR1 as TSWWSYY and CDR2 as QGS. The ends were cut back, 3 bases at V and 0 bases at J, with 23 bases in the middle.

Concerning this clone itself: TCRdb's protein, taken from a much larger clone, differs from this DNA's translation at residue 4, likely owing to a read error; the protein displayed comes from the DNA. J is TRDJ1 and V is TRDV3, with 10 bases matching TRDD3. TCRdb is silent on the J gene; assignment here came from matching the DNA to germline. Germline V gives CDR1 TVYSNPD, CDR2 GDNSRS (reference sequence). V was clipped by 0 bases and J by 4 bases; unmatched bases: 20. This CDR3 comprises 19 residues. CDR3 coding DNA: TGTGCCTTTAGGAACGCCTGGGGGATAATCCCCATCAAGGTCGATAAACTCATCTTT. Amino acids: CAFRNAWGIIPIKVDKLIF.